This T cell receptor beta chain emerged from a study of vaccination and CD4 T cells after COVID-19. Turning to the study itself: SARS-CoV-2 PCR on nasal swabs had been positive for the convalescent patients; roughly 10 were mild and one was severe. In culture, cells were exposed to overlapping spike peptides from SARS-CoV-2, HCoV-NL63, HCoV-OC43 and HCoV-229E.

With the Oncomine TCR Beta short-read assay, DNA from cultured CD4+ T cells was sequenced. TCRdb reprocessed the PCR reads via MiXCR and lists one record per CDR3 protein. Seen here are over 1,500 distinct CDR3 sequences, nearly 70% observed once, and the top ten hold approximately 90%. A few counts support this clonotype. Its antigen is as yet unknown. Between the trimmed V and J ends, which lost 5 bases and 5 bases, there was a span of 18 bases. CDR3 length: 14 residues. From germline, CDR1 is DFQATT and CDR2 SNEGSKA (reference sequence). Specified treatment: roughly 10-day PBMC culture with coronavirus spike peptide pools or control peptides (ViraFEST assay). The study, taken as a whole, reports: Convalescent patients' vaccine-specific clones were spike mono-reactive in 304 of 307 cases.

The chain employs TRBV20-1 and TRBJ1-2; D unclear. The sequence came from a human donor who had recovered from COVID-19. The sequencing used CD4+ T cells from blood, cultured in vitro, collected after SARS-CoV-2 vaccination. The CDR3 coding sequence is TGCAGTGCTCCGCCGGGCGGGGATTGGTATGGCTACACCTTC. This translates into CSAPPGGDWYGYTF.